This TCR beta chain derives from a study of identical twins. TCRdb recomputed calls from the 5' RACE reads with MiXCR, one row per CDR3 protein. Of about 340,000 distinct CDR3 sequences listed, 9% to 15% are singletons. The same specimen was also included in a second study, on yellow fever vaccine responses in identical twins. This second study says: It has been reported that, in twins, the vaccine T cell response seemed partly convergent and partly personalized.

Sequenced input: CD8+ T cells sorted from blood. The TCR comes from a young woman in good health.

CDR3 residues: CASSETPIGGNEQFF. CDR3 nucleotide sequence: TGTGCCAGCAGTGAAACCCCAATTGGGGGCAATGAGCAGTTCTTC. The J gene is TRBJ2-1, the V gene TRBV2; either TRBD1 or TRBD2 may fit D (5 bases each). V lost 2 bases and J 6 bases, leaving 14 bases between the germline ends. The germline V gene encodes CDR1 SNHLY and CDR2 FYNNEI. The CDR3 totals 15 residues.